What follows describes a single T cell receptor (beta chain). Sequencing used immunoSEQ multiplex PCR; TCRdb keeps in-frame clones, though not all of them. The sample holds 400,000 to 500,000 clones, around nine tenths seen once. These data come from a study of blood T cell repertoires in COVID-19. Study-wide context: COVID-19 samples collected from the United States, Italy and Spain covered acute and convalescent phases.

This CDR3 is built from 18 residues. The germline V gene has CDR1 MDHEN and CDR2 SYDVKM. V was shortened by 5 bases and J by 4 bases, with 23 bases between the two germline ends. The rearrangement links TRBV28 to TRBJ2-2; maybe TRBD1 (6 bases). Sequencing was carried out using PBMCs or T cells enriched from blood (not recorded which). This receptor was identified in a young woman who had been exposed to COVID-19. The CDR3 region has the DNA TGTGCCAGCAGTCTTTACCCCCCAGGGGAAGGAGGCACCGGGGAGCTGTTTTTT. It translates to CASSLYPPGEGGTGELFF.